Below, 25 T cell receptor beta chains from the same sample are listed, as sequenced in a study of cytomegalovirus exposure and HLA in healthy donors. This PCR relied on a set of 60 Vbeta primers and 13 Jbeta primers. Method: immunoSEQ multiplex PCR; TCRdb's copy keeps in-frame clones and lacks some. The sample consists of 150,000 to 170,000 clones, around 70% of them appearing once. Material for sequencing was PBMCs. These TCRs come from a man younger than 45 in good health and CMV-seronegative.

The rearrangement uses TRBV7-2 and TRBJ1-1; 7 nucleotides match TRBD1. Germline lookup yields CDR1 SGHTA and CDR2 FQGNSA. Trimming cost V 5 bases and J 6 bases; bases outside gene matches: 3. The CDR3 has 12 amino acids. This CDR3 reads CASSPTGSEAFF. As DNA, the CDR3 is TGTGCCAGCAGCCCGACAGGGTCTGAAGCTTTCTTT.

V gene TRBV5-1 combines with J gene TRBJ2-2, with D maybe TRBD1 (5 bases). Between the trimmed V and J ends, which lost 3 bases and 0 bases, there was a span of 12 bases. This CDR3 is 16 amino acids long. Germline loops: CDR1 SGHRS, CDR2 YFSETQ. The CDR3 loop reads CASSSRGRSNTGELFF. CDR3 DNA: TGCGCCAGCAGCTCTAGGGGCAGGTCGAACACCGGGGAGCTGTTTTTT. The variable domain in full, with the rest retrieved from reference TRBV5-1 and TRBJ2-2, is KAGVTQTPRYLIKTRGQQVTLSCSPISGHRSVSWYQQTPGQGLQFLFEYFSETQRNKGNFPGRFSGRQFSNSRSEMNVSTLELGDSALYLCASSSRGRSNTGELFFGEGSRLTVL.

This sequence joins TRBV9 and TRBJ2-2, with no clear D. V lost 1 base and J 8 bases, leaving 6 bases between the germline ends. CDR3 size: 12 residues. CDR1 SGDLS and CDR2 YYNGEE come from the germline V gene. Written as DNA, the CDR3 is TGTGCCAGCAGCGTAATCCCAGGGGAGCTGTTTTTT. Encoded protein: CASSVIPGELFF.

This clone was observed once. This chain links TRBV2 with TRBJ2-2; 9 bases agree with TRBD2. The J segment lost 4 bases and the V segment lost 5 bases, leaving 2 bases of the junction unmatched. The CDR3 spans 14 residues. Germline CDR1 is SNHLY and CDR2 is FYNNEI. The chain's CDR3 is CASSLSGGTGELFF. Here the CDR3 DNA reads TGTGCCAGCAGTCTTAGCGGGGGCACCGGGGAGCTGTTTTTT.

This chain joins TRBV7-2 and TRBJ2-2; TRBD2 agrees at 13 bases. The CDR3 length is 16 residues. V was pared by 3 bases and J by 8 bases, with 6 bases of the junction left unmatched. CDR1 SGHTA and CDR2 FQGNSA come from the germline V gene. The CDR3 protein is CASSFTSGGAGGELFF. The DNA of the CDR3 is TGTGCCAGCAGCTTCACTAGCGGGGGGGCAGGGGGGGAGCTGTTTTTT.

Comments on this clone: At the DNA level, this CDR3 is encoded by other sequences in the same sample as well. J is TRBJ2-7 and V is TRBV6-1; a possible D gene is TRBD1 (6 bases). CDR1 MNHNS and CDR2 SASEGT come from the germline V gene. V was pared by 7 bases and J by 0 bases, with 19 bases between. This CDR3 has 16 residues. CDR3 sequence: CASTDRTVRHSYEQYF. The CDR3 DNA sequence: TGTGCCAGCACTGACCGGACAGTCCGCCACTCCTACGAGCAGTACTTC.

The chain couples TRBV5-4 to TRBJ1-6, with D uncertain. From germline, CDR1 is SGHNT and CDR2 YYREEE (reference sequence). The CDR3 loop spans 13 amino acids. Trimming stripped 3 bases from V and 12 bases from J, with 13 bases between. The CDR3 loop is CASSSGGELPLHF. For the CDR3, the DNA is TGTGCCAGCAGCTCGGGTGGGGAGCTACCCCTCCACTTT. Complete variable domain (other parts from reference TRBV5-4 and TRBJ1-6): ETGVTQSPTHLIKTRGQQVTLRCSSQSGHNTVSWYQQALGQGPQFIFQYYREEENGRGNFPPRFSGLQFPNYSSELNVNALELDDSALYLCASSSGGELPLHFGNGTRLTVT.

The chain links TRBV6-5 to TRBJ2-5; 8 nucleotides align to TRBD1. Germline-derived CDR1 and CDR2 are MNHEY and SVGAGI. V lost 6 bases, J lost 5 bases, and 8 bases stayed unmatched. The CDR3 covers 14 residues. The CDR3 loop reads CASRRAGGIETQYF. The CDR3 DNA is TGTGCCAGCAGGAGGGCAGGGGGCATTGAGACCCAGTACTTC.

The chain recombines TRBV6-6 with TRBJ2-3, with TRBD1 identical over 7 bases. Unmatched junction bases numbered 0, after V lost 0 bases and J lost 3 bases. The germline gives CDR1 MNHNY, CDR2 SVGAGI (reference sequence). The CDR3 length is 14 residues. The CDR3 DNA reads TGTGCCAGCAGTTACTCACAGGGGACAGATACGCAGTATTTT. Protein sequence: CASSYSQGTDTQYF.

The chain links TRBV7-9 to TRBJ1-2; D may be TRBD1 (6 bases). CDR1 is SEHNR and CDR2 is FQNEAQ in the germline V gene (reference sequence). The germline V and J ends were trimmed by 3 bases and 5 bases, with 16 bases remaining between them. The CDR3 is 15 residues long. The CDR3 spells CASSFDASTGYGYTF. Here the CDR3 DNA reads TGTGCCAGCAGCTTCGACGCCTCAACAGGGTATGGCTACACCTTC.

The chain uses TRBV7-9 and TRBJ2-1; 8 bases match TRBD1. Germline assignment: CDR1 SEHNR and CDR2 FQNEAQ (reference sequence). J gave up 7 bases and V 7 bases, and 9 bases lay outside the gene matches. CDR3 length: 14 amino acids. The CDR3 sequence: CASIQGASENEQFF. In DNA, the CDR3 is TGTGCCAGCATCCAGGGGGCCTCCGAAAATGAGCAGTTCTTC.

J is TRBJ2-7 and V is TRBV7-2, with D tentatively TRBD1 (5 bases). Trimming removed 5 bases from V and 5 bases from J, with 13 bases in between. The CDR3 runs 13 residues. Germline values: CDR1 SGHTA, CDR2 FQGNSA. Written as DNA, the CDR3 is TGTGCCAGCAGCCCCAAATCAGGGAACGAGCAGTACTTC. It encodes CASSPKSGNEQYF.

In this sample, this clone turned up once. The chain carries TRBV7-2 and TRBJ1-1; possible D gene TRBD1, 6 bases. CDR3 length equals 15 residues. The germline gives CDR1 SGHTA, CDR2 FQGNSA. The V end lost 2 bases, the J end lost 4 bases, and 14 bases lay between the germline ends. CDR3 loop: CASSLPGALITEAFF. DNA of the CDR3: TGTGCCAGCAGCTTACCAGGGGCGCTTATCACTGAAGCTTTCTTT.

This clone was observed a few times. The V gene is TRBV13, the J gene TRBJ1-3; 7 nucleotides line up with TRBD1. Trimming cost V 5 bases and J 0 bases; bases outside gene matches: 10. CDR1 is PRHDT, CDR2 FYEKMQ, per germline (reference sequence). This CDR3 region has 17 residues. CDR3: CASSPRPDRSSGNTIYF. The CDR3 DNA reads TGTGCCAGCAGCCCCCGCCCGGACAGGAGCTCTGGAAACACCATATATTTT.

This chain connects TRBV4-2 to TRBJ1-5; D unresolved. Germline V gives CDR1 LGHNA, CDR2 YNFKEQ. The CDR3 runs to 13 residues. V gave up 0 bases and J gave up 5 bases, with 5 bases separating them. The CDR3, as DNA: TGTGCCAGCAGCCAAGAACCGGATCAGCCCCAGCATTTT. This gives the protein CASSQEPDQPQHF.

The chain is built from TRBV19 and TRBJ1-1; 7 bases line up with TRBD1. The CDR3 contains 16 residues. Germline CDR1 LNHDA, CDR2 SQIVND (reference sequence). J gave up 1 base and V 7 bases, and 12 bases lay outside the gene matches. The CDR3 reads CASIELGRGANTEAFF. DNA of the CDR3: TGTGCCAGTATCGAACTGGGCAGGGGGGCGAACACTGAAGCTTTCTTT.

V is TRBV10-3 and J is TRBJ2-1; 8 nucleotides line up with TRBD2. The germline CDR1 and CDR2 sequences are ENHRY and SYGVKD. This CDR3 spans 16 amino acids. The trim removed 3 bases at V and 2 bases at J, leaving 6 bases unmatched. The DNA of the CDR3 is TGTGCCATCAGTGAAGTCGGGGGGGGACCCTACAATGAGCAGTTCTTC. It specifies CAISEVGGGPYNEQFF.

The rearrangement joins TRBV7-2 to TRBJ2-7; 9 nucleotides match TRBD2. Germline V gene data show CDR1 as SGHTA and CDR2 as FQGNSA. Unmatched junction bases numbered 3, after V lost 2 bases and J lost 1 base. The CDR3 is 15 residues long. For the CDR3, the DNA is TGTGCCAGCAGCTTATTAGCGGGGGAATCCTACGAGCAGTACTTC. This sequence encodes CASSLLAGESYEQYF.

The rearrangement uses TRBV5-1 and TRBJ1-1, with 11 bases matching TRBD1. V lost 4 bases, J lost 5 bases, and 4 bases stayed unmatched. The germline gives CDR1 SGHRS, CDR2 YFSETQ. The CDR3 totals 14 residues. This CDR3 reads CASSMGQGGTEAFF. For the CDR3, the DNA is TGCGCCAGCAGCATGGGACAGGGGGGTACTGAAGCTTTCTTT.

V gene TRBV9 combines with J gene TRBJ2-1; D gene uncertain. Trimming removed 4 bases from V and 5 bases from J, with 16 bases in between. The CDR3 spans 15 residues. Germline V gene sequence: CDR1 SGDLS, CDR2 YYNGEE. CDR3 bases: TGTGCCAGCAGCCTCTCCCCCATGACAAACAATGAGCAGTTCTTC. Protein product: CASSLSPMTNNEQFF.

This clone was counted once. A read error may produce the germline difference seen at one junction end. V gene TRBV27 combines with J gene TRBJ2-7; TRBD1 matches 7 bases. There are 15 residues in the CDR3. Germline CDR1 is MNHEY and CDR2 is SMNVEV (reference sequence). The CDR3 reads CASSPDRAGSYGQYF. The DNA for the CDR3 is TGTGCCAGCAGCCCTGACAGGGCGGGTTCCTACGGGCAGTACTTC.

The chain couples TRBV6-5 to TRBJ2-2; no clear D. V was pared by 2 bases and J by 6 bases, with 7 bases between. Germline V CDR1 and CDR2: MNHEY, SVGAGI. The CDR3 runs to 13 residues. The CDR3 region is CASSYGQAGELFF. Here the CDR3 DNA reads TGTGCCAGCAGTTACGGGCAGGCCGGGGAGCTGTTTTTT.

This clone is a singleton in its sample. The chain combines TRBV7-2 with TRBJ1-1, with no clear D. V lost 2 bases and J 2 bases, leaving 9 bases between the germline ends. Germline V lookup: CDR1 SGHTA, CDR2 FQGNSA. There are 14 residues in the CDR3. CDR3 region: CASSLSGFNTEAFF. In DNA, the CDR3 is TGTGCCAGCAGCTTATCGGGATTTAACACTGAAGCTTTCTTT.

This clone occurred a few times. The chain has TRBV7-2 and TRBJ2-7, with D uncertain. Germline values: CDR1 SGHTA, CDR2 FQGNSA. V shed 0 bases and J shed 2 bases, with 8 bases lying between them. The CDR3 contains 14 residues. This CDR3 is CASSLASGPYEQYF. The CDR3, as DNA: TGTGCCAGCAGCTTAGCTTCAGGTCCCTACGAGCAGTACTTC.

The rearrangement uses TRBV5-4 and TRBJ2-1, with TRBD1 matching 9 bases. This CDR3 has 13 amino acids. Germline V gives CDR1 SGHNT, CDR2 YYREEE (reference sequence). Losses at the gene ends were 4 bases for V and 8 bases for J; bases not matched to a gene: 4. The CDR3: CASSLQGAYEQFF. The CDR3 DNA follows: TGTGCCAGCAGCCTACAGGGGGCGTATGAGCAGTTCTTC.